The rows below give T cell receptor beta chains drawn from one sample of a study of cytomegalovirus exposure and HLA in healthy donors. TCRdb's table, derived via immunoSEQ multiplex PCR, lists solely in-frame clones and lacks some. The sample shows fewer than 150,000 clones, 70% to 85% of them seen only once. The sequenced material came from PBMCs. Source of these receptors: a woman aged 40 to 55 in good health and CMV-seropositive. CDR3s include the opening cysteine and the closing phenylalanine or tryptophan. The order of the fields is clone size, V gene, J gene, D gene, CDR3 protein, CDR3 DNA. The D gene is left open where the match is weak. A row's size may be missing; if present it is once, few, many or a size class.

>-|TRBV6-1|TRBJ1-1|-
CASRDSWNTEAFF
TGTGCCAGCAGGGACAGTTGGAACACTGAAGCTTTCTTT
>few|TRBV18|TRBJ2-6|-
CASSNDRTSGANVLTF
TGTGCCAGCTCAAACGACAGGACCTCTGGGGCCAACGTCCTGACTTTC
>many|TRBV7-9|TRBJ2-2|-
CASSLRSNTGELFF
TGTGCCAGCAGCTTAAGGAGCAACACCGGGGAGCTGTTTTTT
>-|TRBV27|TRBJ1-2|-
CASRPGPGGYGYTF
TGTGCCAGCAGACCGGGGCCGGGAGGGTATGGCTACACCTTC
>-|TRBV27|TRBJ1-1|-
CASSLRENTEAFF
TGTGCCAGCAGTTTGCGGGAGAACACTGAAGCTTTCTTT
>few|TRBV27|TRBJ2-7|TRBD2
CASSALAGSPAEQYF
TGTGCCAGCAGTGCCTTAGCGGGATCACCTGCAGAGCAGTACTTC
>-|TRBV18|TRBJ1-4|-
CASSPRDSATNEKLFF
TGTGCCAGCTCACCACGCGACAGCGCAACTAATGAAAAACTGTTTTTT
>-|TRBV9|TRBJ2-7|TRBD2
CASSVASGAHEQYF
TGTGCCAGCAGCGTAGCTAGCGGGGCACACGAGCAGTACTTC
>-|TRBV18|TRBJ2-2|TRBD2
CASSPREGANTGELFF
TGTGCCAGCTCCCCGCGGGAGGGAGCGAACACCGGGGAGCTGTTTTTT
>-|TRBV19|TRBJ2-5|TRBD1
CASSMGQDRETQYF
TGTGCCAGTAGTATGGGACAGGATCGGGAGACCCAGTACTTC
>-|TRBV11-3|TRBJ1-4|-
CASSLGAANEKLFF
TGTGCCAGCAGCTTGGGGGCAGCTAATGAAAAACTGTTTTTT
>few|TRBV7-9|TRBJ1-6|TRBD1
CSSSLRDRDSYNSPLHF
TGTTCCAGCAGCTTACGGGACAGGGATTCCTATAATTCACCCCTCCACTTT
>-|TRBV9|TRBJ1-1|-
CASSVAMNTEAFF
TGTGCCAGCAGCGTAGCAATGAACACTGAAGCTTTCTTT
>once|TRBV2|TRBJ1-2|-
CAAGRDPYGYTF
TGTGCCGCGGGAAGGGATCCCTATGGCTACACCTTC
>-|TRBV6-6|TRBJ2-7|TRBD1
CASSFRDREAGGYF
TGTGCCAGCAGTTTCCGGGACAGGGAGGCCGGGGGGTACTTC
>-|TRBV27|TRBJ2-1|TRBD2
CASSSPLARTSGSLLYEQFF
TGTGCCAGCAGTTCTCCCCTCGCCCGGACTAGCGGGAGTTTATTGTATGAGCAGTTCTTC
>-|TRBV5-6|TRBJ1-1|-
CASSLPRSGMNTEAFF
TGTGCCAGCAGCTTGCCCCGGTCAGGCATGAACACTGAAGCTTTCTTT
>-|TRBV7-9|TRBJ2-7|-
CASSSRPAVEQYF
TGTGCCAGCAGCTCCCGCCCGGCGGTCGAGCAGTACTTC
>-|TRBV7-2|TRBJ2-7|-
CASSLETASYEQYF
TGTGCCAGCAGCTTAGAGACTGCCTCCTACGAGCAGTACTTC
>-|TRBV5-1|TRBJ2-7|TRBD1
CASSTGQGEAEQYF
TGCGCCAGCAGCACGGGACAGGGGGAAGCCGAGCAGTACTTC
>-|TRBV27|TRBJ2-1|-
CASSWDTSSYNEQFF
TGTGCCAGCAGTTGGGACACGAGCTCCTACAATGAGCAGTTCTTC
>-|TRBV6-1|TRBJ2-7|-
CASTGKLGGYEQYF
TGTGCCAGCACGGGTAAACTAGGAGGCTACGAGCAGTACTTC
>few|TRBV5-1|TRBJ2-1|TRBD2
CASRRETSGVYNEQFF
TGCGCCAGCAGACGGGAAACTAGCGGGGTATACAATGAGCAGTTCTTC